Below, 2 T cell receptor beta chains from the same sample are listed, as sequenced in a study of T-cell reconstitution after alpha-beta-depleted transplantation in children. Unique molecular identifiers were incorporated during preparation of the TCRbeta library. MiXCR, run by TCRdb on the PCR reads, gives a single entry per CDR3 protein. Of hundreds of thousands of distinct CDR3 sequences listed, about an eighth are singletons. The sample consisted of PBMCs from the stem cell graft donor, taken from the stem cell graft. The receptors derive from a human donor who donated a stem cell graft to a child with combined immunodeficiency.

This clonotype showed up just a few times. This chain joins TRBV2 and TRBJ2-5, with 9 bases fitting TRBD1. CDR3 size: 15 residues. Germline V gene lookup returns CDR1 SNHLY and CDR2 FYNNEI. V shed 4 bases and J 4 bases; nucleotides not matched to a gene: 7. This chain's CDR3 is CASSALQGARETQYF. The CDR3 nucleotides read TGTGCCAGCAGTGCCTTACAGGGGGCTAGAGAGACCCAGTACTTC.

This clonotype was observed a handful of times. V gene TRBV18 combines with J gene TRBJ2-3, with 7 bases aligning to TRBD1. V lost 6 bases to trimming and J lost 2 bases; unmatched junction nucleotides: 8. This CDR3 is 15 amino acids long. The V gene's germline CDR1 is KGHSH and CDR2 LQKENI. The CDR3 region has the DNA TGTGCCAGCTCGAGGGACAGAACCCCCACAGATACGCAGTATTTT. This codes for CASSRDRTPTDTQYF.